This T cell receptor beta chain is drawn from a study of blood T cell repertoires in COVID-19. Authors' analysis steps: Estimates of nucleated cell counts were drawn from the amplification of reference gene primers. Assay used: immunoSEQ multiplex PCR; TCRdb lists only in-frame clones, some missing. The V and J calls and clone size are taken from that table; D and trimming were inferred from the DNA. The sample yields about 140,000 clones, around 80% seen once. The trim removed 0 bases at V and 2 bases at J, leaving 10 bases unmatched. Per germline, CDR1 LGHDT and CDR2 YNNKEL (reference sequence). CDR3 length: 19 amino acids.

Sequencing was done on a sample of peripheral blood. The clonotype comes from a man in his sixties with acute or convalescent COVID-19. The chain has TRBV3-1 (or the pseudogene TRBV3-2) and TRBJ2-3; the match to TRBD2 covers 11 bases. For the CDR3, the DNA is TGTGCCAGCAGCCAAGAGGCCCTAGTAGCGGGAGGGCCCACAGATACGCAGTATTTT. Translation: CASSQEALVAGGPTDTQYF.